The 26 T cell receptor beta chains below all came from one sample that was sequenced in a study of T cell changes during pregnancy in multiple sclerosis. The protocol was immunoSEQ multiplex PCR, while the TCRdb copy is restricted to in-frame clones and leaves out a portion. There are approximately 130,000 clones in the sample; about 96% occur only once, and over 0.35% lies in the top ten. The input for sequencing was peripheral blood, taken after pregnancy. The receptors come from a female donor with multiple sclerosis, enrolled in a pregnancy study.

This sequence joins TRBV11-1 and TRBJ2-7; unclear D gene. The germline V gene has CDR1 SGHAT and CDR2 FQDESV (reference sequence). The CDR3 length is 17 residues. Trimming took 6 bases from V and 2 from J, leaving 23 bases between them. The chain's CDR3 is CASSITFAGLQTYEQYF. CDR3 in DNA: TGTGCCAGCAGTATCACCTTTGCAGGCCTTCAGACCTACGAGCAGTACTTC.

The gene calls are TRBV27 and TRBJ1-4; weak D call: TRBD1 (6 bases). The germline gives CDR1 MNHEY, CDR2 SMNVEV (reference sequence). V lost 7 bases and J 0 bases, leaving 12 bases between the germline ends. This CDR3 spans 15 amino acids. In DNA form, the CDR3 reads TGTGCCAGCAAGGACAGTATAGCAACTAATGAAAAACTGTTTTTT. Its translation: CASKDSIATNEKLFF.

The chain uses TRBV5-1 and TRBJ1-2; D possibly corresponds to TRBD1 (6 bases). CDR1 is SGHRS, CDR2 YFSETQ, per germline. The CDR3 has 14 amino acids. V was trimmed by 3 bases and J by 0 bases, leaving 9 bases between them. The CDR3 coding sequence is TGCGCCAGCAGCTATGGACAGCCTAACTATGGCTACACCTTC. This sequence encodes CASSYGQPNYGYTF. Full variable domain (rest looked up from reference TRBV5-1 and TRBJ1-2): KAGVTQTPRYLIKTRGQQVTLSCSPISGHRSVSWYQQTPGQGLQFLFEYFSETQRNKGNFPGRFSGRQFSNSRSEMNVSTLELGDSALYLCASSYGQPNYGYTFGSGTRLTVV.

The genes are TRBV6-5 and TRBJ1-2, with 7 nucleotides matching TRBD1. Unmatched junction bases numbered 10, after V lost 2 bases and J lost 4 bases. CDR3 length equals 16 residues. Germline V gives CDR1 MNHEY, CDR2 SVGAGI. The CDR3: CASSYVRTGAPYGYTF. The CDR3 coding sequence is TGTGCCAGCAGTTACGTCCGGACAGGTGCCCCCTATGGCTACACCTTC.

The CDR3 is CAISVGLSGTDTQYF. The CDR3, as DNA: TGTGCCATCAGTGTGGGACTTTCTGGCACAGATACGCAGTATTTT. This chain joins TRBV10-3 and TRBJ2-3, with D perhaps TRBD2 (6 bases). Trimming pared 4 bases from V and 1 base from J, leaving 12 bases between. The germline gives CDR1 ENHRY, CDR2 SYGVKD. CDR3 length equals 15 residues.

This chain uses TRBV19 with TRBJ1-1; D remains unclear. The V end was cut by 5 bases, the J end by 1 base, with 11 bases between. The CDR3 extends over 14 amino acids. Germline V gives CDR1 LNHDA, CDR2 SQIVND (reference sequence). The CDR3 spells CASSDGQKNTEAFF. CDR3 sequence (DNA): TGTGCCAGTAGTGATGGGCAGAAGAACACTGAAGCTTTCTTT.

V usage is TRBV2 and J usage is TRBJ2-2; no definite D call. The germline gives CDR1 SNHLY, CDR2 FYNNEI. CDR3 length equals 12 residues. The germline V and J ends were trimmed by 6 bases and 3 bases, with 5 bases remaining between them. The CDR3 DNA reads as TGTGCCAGCAGATTATACACCGGGGAGCTGTTTTTT. It is translated as CASRLYTGELFF.

This rearrangement joins TRBV27 to TRBJ2-2; 9 nucleotides align to TRBD1. The V gene end was trimmed by 7 bases and the J gene end by 1 base; junction bases not matched to a gene: 10. This CDR3 has 17 amino acids. The germline V gene encodes CDR1 MNHEY and CDR2 SMNVEV (reference sequence). CDR3 sequence: CASTGVGTGWNTGELFF. The CDR3 DNA reads as TGTGCCAGCACCGGGGTAGGGACAGGGTGGAACACCGGGGAGCTGTTTTTT.

The J gene is TRBJ2-5, the V gene TRBV10-3, with 12 bases identical to TRBD2. The ends lost 5 bases at V and 0 bases at J; junction bases unmatched: 10. Germline lookup yields CDR1 ENHRY and CDR2 SYGVKD. The CDR3 extends over 18 amino acids. CDR3 region: CAISPKLAGGKDQETQYF. The CDR3 bases are TGTGCCATCAGTCCAAAACTAGCGGGAGGCAAGGACCAAGAGACCCAGTACTTC.

This rearrangement joins TRBV12-5 to TRBJ1-1; TRBD1 matches at 9 bases. The V segment lost 1 base and the J segment 4 bases; nucleotides outside the gene matches: 13. CDR3 length: 18 amino acids. Germline CDR1 and CDR2: LGHNT and FRNRAP. CDR3 in DNA: TGTGCTAGTGGTTTGGGATTAAGGGACAGGGTTGACCTCACTGAAGCTTTCTTT. It encodes CASGLGLRDRVDLTEAFF.

This chain uses TRBV29-1 with TRBJ2-2; a possible D gene is TRBD1 (5 bases). The CDR3 loop spans 11 amino acids. Germline V gene lookup returns CDR1 SQVTM and CDR2 ANQGSEA. Trimming took 7 bases from V and 6 from J, leaving 9 bases between them. CDR3 DNA: TGCAGCGGCATGGGGCCCGGGGAGCTGTTTTTT. Its protein product is CSGMGPGELFF.

A single count supports this clone. The V gene is TRBV7-8, the J gene TRBJ2-2; TRBD1 is a possible D gene (6 bases). Looked up from germline, CDR1 is SGHVS and CDR2 is FQNEAQ. The CDR3 has 16 amino acids. The ends were cut back, 5 bases at V and 6 bases at J, with 19 bases in the middle. The CDR3 bases are TGTGCCAGCAGCACGCTACAGGGATCTCGCTCCGGGGAGCTGTTTTTT. Its translation: CASSTLQGSRSGELFF.

The chain joins TRBV19 to TRBJ1-5, with 9 bases aligning to TRBD1. V shed 0 bases, J shed 11 bases, and the junction held 11 bases outside the gene matches. This CDR3 spans 16 amino acids. Germline CDR1 and CDR2: LNHDA and SQIVND (reference sequence). CDR3 amino acids: CASSIDSRTGEVAQHF. In DNA form, the CDR3 reads TGTGCCAGTAGTATAGATTCCCGGACAGGGGAAGTAGCCCAGCATTTT. The full variable domain, with the rest looked up from reference TRBV19 and TRBJ1-5, is DGGITQSPKYLFRKEGQNVTLSCEQNLNHDAMYWYRQDPGQGLRLIYYSQIVNDFQKGDIAEGYSVSREKKESFPLTVTSAQKNPTAFYLCASSIDSRTGEVAQHFGDGTRLSIL.

CDR3 sequence reads: CASSGATGRQETQYF. CDR3 in DNA: TGTGCCAGCAGTGGGGCGACAGGGAGACAAGAGACCCAGTACTTC. The chain joins TRBV2 to TRBJ2-5; 7 bases agree with TRBD1. This CDR3 comprises 15 residues. The trim removed 4 bases at V and 2 bases at J, leaving 7 bases unmatched. Germline V lookup: CDR1 SNHLY, CDR2 FYNNEI.

This sequence joins TRBV7-8 and TRBJ1-2, with 9 bases matching TRBD1. Germline values: CDR1 SGHVS, CDR2 FQNEAQ. J lost 6 bases, V lost 5 bases, and 13 bases had no gene match. The CDR3 has 16 amino acids. The CDR3 coding sequence is TGTGCCAGCAGCCTTAAAGGGACAGGGAGAGGCGATGGCTACACCTTC. This translates into CASSLKGTGRGDGYTF. Together with reference TRBV7-8 and TRBJ1-2, the CDR3 gives the full variable domain: GAGVSQSPRYKVAKRGQDVALRCDPISGHVSLFWYQQALGQGPEFLTYFQNEAQLDKSGLPSDRFFAERPEGSVSTLKIQRTQQEDSAVYLCASSLKGTGRGDGYTFGSGTRLTVV.

The V call is TRBV9, the J call TRBJ2-7; D unclear. This CDR3 contains 14 residues. From germline, CDR1 is SGDLS and CDR2 YYNGEE. The germline V and J ends were trimmed by 4 bases and 3 bases, with 14 bases remaining between them. DNA of the CDR3: TGTGCCAGCAGCCCTGGTGCGGTATTCTACGAGCAGTACTTC. Amino acids: CASSPGAVFYEQYF.

The rearrangement joins TRBV6-5 to TRBJ2-7; TRBD1 matches 9 bases. Trimming cost V 6 bases and J 5 bases; bases outside gene matches: 8. Per germline, CDR1 MNHEY and CDR2 SVGAGI. The length of the CDR3 is 14 residues. This chain's CDR3 is CASRWDREVHEQYF. CDR3 bases: TGTGCCAGCAGATGGGACAGGGAGGTACACGAGCAGTACTTC.

The chain is built from TRBV6-6 and TRBJ1-5; 9 bases fit TRBD1. Germline V CDR1 and CDR2: MNHNY, SVGAGI (reference sequence). The CDR3 is 14 amino acids. Trimming cost V 2 bases and J 9 bases; bases outside gene matches: 5. The CDR3 is CASSYGTGIGPQHF. The CDR3 DNA reads TGTGCCAGCAGTTACGGGACAGGGATCGGGCCCCAGCATTTT.

V gene TRBV6-5 combines with J gene TRBJ2-3; possibly TRBD2 for D (6 bases). The CDR3 has 16 amino acids. Germline CDR1 and CDR2: MNHEY and SVGAGI. V lost 0 bases and J 0 bases, leaving 10 bases between the germline ends. CDR3 region: CASSYSGGASTDTQYF. Here the CDR3 DNA reads TGTGCCAGCAGTTACTCGGGCGGGGCTAGCACAGATACGCAGTATTTT.

J is TRBJ2-7 and V is TRBV4-3; D gene ambiguous. The CDR3 length is 15 residues. V lost 0 bases, J lost 0 bases, and 9 bases lay in between. The germline CDR1 and CDR2 sequences are LGHNA and YSLEER. The CDR3 DNA follows: TGCGCCAGCAGCCAAGATCTTGGCCTCTCCTACGAGCAGTACTTC. It encodes CASSQDLGLSYEQYF.

V is TRBV6-1 and J is TRBJ2-5; D is uncertain. This CDR3 region has 13 residues. In germline, CDR1 is MNHNS, CDR2 SASEGT. The V end was cut by 3 bases, the J end by 1 base, with 6 bases between. DNA for the CDR3: TGTGCCAGCAGTGATTTAGCCCAAGAGACCCAGTACTTC. Amino acid sequence: CASSDLAQETQYF.

This chain uses TRBV7-8 with TRBJ2-1, with 9 positions matching TRBD2. The germline gives CDR1 SGHVS, CDR2 FQNEAQ. The trim removed 1 base at V and 11 bases at J, leaving 9 bases unmatched. The CDR3 consists of 15 residues. The CDR3 DNA follows: TGTGCCAGCAGCTTAGGCCCCGGCGGGGGGGCGAAGCAGTTCTTC. It yields the protein CASSLGPGGGAKQFF. The full variable domain, in which reference TRBV7-8 and TRBJ2-1 provide the parts outside the CDR3, is GAGVSQSPRYKVAKRGQDVALRCDPISGHVSLFWYQQALGQGPEFLTYFQNEAQLDKSGLPSDRFFAERPEGSVSTLKIQRTQQEDSAVYLCASSLGPGGGAKQFFGPGTRLTVL.

J is TRBJ1-2 and V is TRBV28; possible D gene TRBD1, 5 bases. Between the trimmed V and J ends, which lost 4 bases and 6 bases, there was a span of 18 bases. Germline CDR1 MDHEN, CDR2 SYDVKM. The CDR3 extends over 15 amino acids. DNA of the CDR3: TGTGCCAGCAGTTCTTCCGGACTAAGGGGTAATGGCTACACCTTC. It yields the protein CASSSSGLRGNGYTF.

This clone has only one observation. V is TRBV28 and J is TRBJ2-2; 8 bases match TRBD2. The CDR3 has 17 residues. V lost 9 bases and J lost 1; bases outside the gene matches: 13. Germline assignment: CDR1 MDHEN and CDR2 SYDVKM. The CDR3 sequence: CASTGTRNQLNTGELFF. CDR3 DNA: TGTGCCAGTACGGGGACTAGGAATCAACTGAACACCGGGGAGCTGTTTTTT.

The chain combines TRBV28 with TRBJ2-7, with 12 positions matching TRBD2. CDR1 MDHEN and CDR2 SYDVKM come from the germline V gene. J gave up 2 bases and V 4 bases, and 3 bases lay outside the gene matches. The CDR3 consists of 15 residues. CDR3 protein: CASSYTSGRPYEQYF. CDR3 DNA sequence: TGTGCCAGCAGTTACACTAGCGGGAGGCCCTACGAGCAGTACTTC.

The chain employs TRBV5-1 and TRBJ1-3; D perhaps matches TRBD1 (6 bases). This CDR3 region has 13 residues. CDR1 and CDR2 from the germline V gene are SGHRS and YFSETQ. Trimming took off 4 bases at V and 10 bases at J, with 15 bases between the two ends. CDR3 region: CASSPQGNPTIYF. In DNA form, the CDR3 reads TGCGCCAGCAGCCCACAGGGCAACCCGACCATATATTTT.